This T cell receptor (beta chain) emerged from a study of CD8+CD57+ T cells in acquired aplastic anemia. Study as a whole: Average DNA yield from sorted CD4+ and CD8+ cells was roughly 3.1 ug.

Remarks on this clonotype: What it binds is unknown.

Genomic DNA acted as the template from which TCR beta VDJ combination and CDR3 sequence profiling were carried out. Using its own MiXCR run on the reads, TCRdb lists one record per CDR3 protein. Among about 180,000 distinct CDR3 sequences listed, 50% to 65% were seen once. General study findings and limits: Significant differences in CD8+ Simpson's diversity were not observed between patients and controls.

Sequenced patients had shown CD8+CD57+ cell expansion by flow cytometry. When blood sampling took place, the patients had received no therapy. CDR1 SEHNR and CDR2 FQNEAQ come from the germline V gene (reference sequence). The CDR3 is 13 amino acids. The ends were cut back, 10 bases at V and 1 base at J, with 13 bases in the middle. This chain links TRBV7-9 with TRBJ1-1; D is unresolved. This TCR derives from a human donor with aplastic anemia. The specimen sequenced was sorted CD4+, CD8+, or CD8+CD57+ T cells (not recorded which) from PBMCs. The CDR3 sequence: CAISVQQNTEAFF. As DNA, the CDR3 is TGTGCCATCAGTGTACAACAGAACACTGAAGCTTTCTTT.